This entry is about one T cell receptor beta chain. Its antigen is not identified. Cultured CD4+ T-cell DNA underwent Oncomine TCR Beta short-read sequencing. CD4+ T cells were cultured, and genomic DNA was extracted from them. Each CDR3 protein is one row after TCRdb ran MiXCR on the PCR reads. The sample carries more than 9,500 distinct CDR3 sequences, roughly 70% recorded once. Noted treatment: approximately nine-day PBMC culture with coronavirus spike peptide pools or control peptides (ViraFEST assay). This entry belongs to a study of vaccination and CD4 T cells after COVID-19. Germline CDR1 DFQATT, CDR2 SNEGSKA (reference sequence). This CDR3 comprises 16 residues. The ends were cut back, 1 base at V and 6 bases at J, with 18 bases in the middle.

The rearrangement joins TRBV20-1 to TRBJ1-4; D not certain. The sequence was collected from a human donor who had recovered from COVID-19. Sequenced: CD4+ T cells from blood, cultured in vitro. CDR3 DNA sequence: TGCAGTGCTAGAGTACGACGGGCACTCAAAGATGAAAAACTGTTTTTT. It codes for CSARVRRALKDEKLFF.